The text below deals with one T cell receptor beta chain. This clone was picked up a small number of times. Its antigen is unknown. It has no much larger one-base neighbor in the sample; base qualities were not kept. This sample was included in a study of shared clonotypes between healthy human individuals (TCRdb year 2020). At the level of the whole study: The cohort comprised two women and a few men aged 18 to 49 years. Libraries were prepared and TCR repertoires were sequenced by different laboratories using diverse techniques, in order to increase sequencing depth and limit assay-specific biases. Between about 0.85 and 9.5 billion PBMCs per donor were obtained by leukapheresis. To estimate repertoire size and how much clonotype sharing occurs between individuals, the study deeply sequenced the blood TCR repertoires of about five healthy adults. For each donor, CD4 naive and CD4 memory were each run on three plates, CD8 naive on two plates, and CD8 memory on one plate. Beyond this particular receptor, the publication reports: Sampling was limited to blood, and TCR repertoires in tissue likely differ from TCR repertoires in blood. Estimated clonotype richness was generally larger for naive than for memory subsets. Rarefaction of sorted-subset datasets indicated incomplete sequencing despite the large sequencing depth. Because the study included a small number of donors, the genetic and exposure-history diversity represented was limited. Compared with non-shared clonotypes, the clonotypes found in all four sorted-subset donors had higher generation probabilities. Across several donors, approximately 4.9% of naive CD4, approximately 3.6% of naive CD8, about 2% of memory CD4, and around 0.4% of memory CD8 clonotypes were shared. Pairwise subsampling led to the expectation that sequencing depth would affect the degree of clonotype sharing among donors.

The donors were healthy, HIV-negative adults with no recently reported acute infections or vaccinations. All donors were Caucasian adults living in Nashville, Tennessee, USA. CD4+ T cells were enriched through magnetic negative selection, after which naive cells were positively selected on CD45RA and the remaining negative fraction served as the memory subset. Blood was obtained by leukapheresis, after which PBMCs were separated by Ficoll-Histopaque density gradient centrifugation and cryopreserved in liquid nitrogen vapor phase. Analytical flow cytometry was used to check the purity and quantity of each magnetically sorted T cell population. Each sorted fraction had its genomic DNA isolated and then quantified by UV absorbance on a Nanodrop 2000c. TCR CDR3 regions were amplified from genomic DNA by multiplex PCR using the deep immunoSEQ assay. Genomic DNA extracted from each cell subset was distributed evenly over all wells of several immunoSEQ 96-well plates, and each plate served as one replicate. For sorted subsets, roughly 200 ng of genomic DNA, equivalent to 25,000 to 35,000 T cell genomes, went into each replicate PCR. Purified libraries were quantified with a Qubit 3.0 fluorometer, sized on a Bioanalyzer 2100, and re-quantified with the KAPA Library Quantification kit. Every immunoSEQ 96-well plate was sequenced on a dedicated single-read 150-cycle Illumina NextSeq 550 flow cell. From the authors' description of their analysis: Because the immunoSEQ output included only junctional sequences and no quality scores, the filtering could not be the same as the filtering used for full-length reads. Sequences were annotated with PyIR, a Python wrapper for IgBLAST v1.9, using IMGT germline references to assign V/J genes and CDR3. Reads with weak V/J assignments (E-value above 1e-6), missing CDR3, stop codons, out-of-frame junctions, or ambiguous translated residues were removed. A V3J clonotype was defined by an identical inferred V gene, J gene, and CDR3 amino acid sequence. The percentage overlap between two repertoires was calculated by dividing the number of shared unique clonotypes by the size of the smaller repertoire. Three approaches were used to assess repertoire richness: RTK rarefaction, the Chao1 estimator, and Recon v2.1 estimates of unobserved clonotypes. Generation probabilities for all TCRbeta clonotypes obtained by the gDNA method from several donors were computed using OLGA. TCRdb obtained this table from immuneACCESS and retained in-frame rearrangements with V and J assigned. These tables miss some clones; where compared with another copy, unresolved V genes account for less than half of the shortfall, and the remainder is unexplained. D and trimming come from the DNA, and the V and J calls and clone size come from that table. The sample table contains approximately 720,000 clones; only one count was recorded for approximately 79% of them. The ten most abundant clones make up 1.8% of the sample.

V loses 1 base of germline sequence and J loses 2 bases, and the interval between the two ends is 8 bases. The CDR3 contains 15 residues, cysteine and phenylalanine counted. Kept here is only the CDR3 DNA, which spans 45 bases and is read in frame from base 1. As encoded in the germline V gene (reference sequence), CDR1 is LNHDA while CDR2 is SQIVND. This TCR derives from a woman aged 25-40 years in good health. Sequenced input: memory CD4+ T cells sorted from blood. Taken with the paper, the label for cell subset or site translates to: CD45RA-negative fraction. The chain is made from TRBV19 and TRBJ2-2, with the identity of the D gene unclear. Here the CDR3 is given as CASSIGAGNTGELFF. The nucleotide sequence is TGTGCCAGTAGTATAGGGGCAGGTAACACCGGGGAGCTGTTTTTT.